These 8 T cell receptor beta chains share one sample of origin, sequenced in a study of T-cell memory formation after mild COVID-19. TCRdb processed the 5' RACE reads anew with MiXCR; each CDR3 protein has one entry. This sample has fewer than 300,000 distinct CDR3 sequences, with 16% found just once. Sequencing was done on a sample of PBMCs or a T cell subset sorted from them (not recorded which). These TCRs come from a man younger than 35 who had mild COVID-19 (a few samples of this study predate the infection). Cell type and time point are not known.

V is TRBV6-2 or TRBV6-3 and J is TRBJ1-1, with 8 positions matching TRBD1. Germline CDR1 MNHEY, CDR2 SVGEGT. The CDR3 length is 14 residues. V shed 5 bases and J 5 bases; nucleotides not matched to a gene: 7. The CDR3 region is CASSLSGGWTEAFF. In DNA, the CDR3 is TGTGCCAGCAGTCTTTCAGGGGGCTGGACTGAAGCTTTCTTT.

The gene calls are TRBV9 and TRBJ1-1; no clear D gene. With 2 bases removed from V and 3 bases from J, the gap between germline ends came to 5 bases. The CDR3 spans 12 residues. Germline CDR1 and CDR2: SGDLS and YYNGEE. CDR3 DNA: TGTGCCAGCAGCGTGCGGGACACTGAAGCTTTCTTT. Translated, it gives CASSVRDTEAFF.

This clonotype was counted a few times. V gene TRBV25-1 combines with J gene TRBJ1-5, with D unclear. Germline V CDR1 and CDR2: MGHDK, SYGVNS. This CDR3 spans 12 amino acids. Trimming took 3 bases from V and 9 from J, leaving 9 bases between them. In DNA, the CDR3 is TGTGCCAGCAGTGAGTACCTGTGGCCCCAGCATTTT. It encodes CASSEYLWPQHF.

This clonotype has only a few counts. The V gene is TRBV5-1, the J gene TRBJ2-7; D is unresolved. The V gene's germline CDR1 is SGHRS and CDR2 YFSETQ. V was pared by 2 bases and J by 3 bases, with 9 bases between. The CDR3 consists of 13 residues. This chain's CDR3 is CASSFLGIYEQYF. The DNA of the CDR3 is TGCGCCAGCAGCTTTTTGGGGATCTACGAGCAGTACTTC.

This clonotype occurred many times. The genes are TRBV29-1 and TRBJ2-7; D possibly corresponds to TRBD2 (6 bases). The V end lost 5 bases, the J end lost 5 bases, and 10 bases lay between the germline ends. This CDR3 has 11 amino acids. The germline V gene encodes CDR1 SQVTM and CDR2 ANQGSEA. This chain's CDR3 is CSVWREDEQYF. In DNA form, the CDR3 reads TGCAGCGTTTGGAGGGAGGACGAGCAGTACTTC.

This clonotype was observed a few times. The rearrangement joins TRBV3-1 to TRBJ1-2, with no clear D. Trimming shortened V by 1 base and J by 7 bases, and 16 bases separated the two germline ends. From germline, CDR1 is LGHDT and CDR2 YNNKEL (reference sequence). The CDR3 is 15 residues long. The DNA of the CDR3 is TGTGCCAGCAGCCAAGGCCCTGACGGAGGGTCTGGCTACACCTTC. Its protein product is CASSQGPDGGSGYTF.

A few counts support this clonotype. The V gene is TRBV12-3 or TRBV12-4, the J gene TRBJ2-1; D ambiguous. The CDR3 totals 10 residues. V lost 6 bases, J lost 9 bases, and 6 bases lay in between. The CDR3 DNA is TGTGCCAGCAGCTATCCTGAGCAGTTCTTC. Amino acids: CASSYPEQFF.

This clonotype was detected ten times or more. The V and J genes are TRBV7-6 and TRBJ1-5, with D possibly TRBD1 on 5 matching bases. Trimming stripped 5 bases from V and 3 bases from J, with 14 bases between. Per germline, CDR1 SGHVS and CDR2 FNYEAQ. The CDR3 loop spans 15 amino acids. The CDR3 is CASSQSTGLNQPQHF. The CDR3 nucleotides read TGTGCCAGCAGCCAAAGCACAGGACTCAATCAGCCCCAGCATTTT.